These 14 T cell receptor beta chains were sequenced from one sample in a study of cytomegalovirus exposure and HLA in healthy donors (dated by TCRdb to the late 2010s). Receptor amplification or capture employed the immunoSEQ multiplex PCR assay. The multiplex PCR relied on a mix of 60 forward primers for TCR Vbeta segments and 13 reverse primers for TCR Jbeta segments. TCRdb took over this immuneACCESS table, retaining in-frame rearrangements with V and J assigned. Such tables are incomplete; in checked studies, under half of the missing clones stem from an unresolved V gene, and the remainder is unexplained. Recorded for this sample are some 180,000 clones; just under 80% of them occurred a single time. The ten largest clones represent 2.9% of the sample. The sequenced sample was PBMCs. These TCRs come from a female donor in good health and CMV-seronegative.

The rearrangement links TRBV9 to TRBJ1-2, with TRBD1 as a possible D gene (6 bases). Germline lookup yields CDR1 SGDLS and CDR2 YYNGEE. Deletions cut 4 bases from V and 4 bases from J, with 11 bases between. The CDR3 is 13 residues long. CDR3 amino acids: CASSKAGAYGYTF. The DNA of the CDR3 is TGTGCCAGCAGCAAAGCAGGGGCCTATGGCTACACCTTC. Full variable domain (missing parts from reference TRBV9 and TRBJ1-2): DSGVTQTPKHLITATGQRVTLRCSPRSGDLSVYWYQQSLDQGLQFLIQYYNGEERAKGNILERFSAQQFPDLHSELNLSSLELGDSALYFCASSKAGAYGYTFGSGTRLTVV.

This chain joins TRBV12-5 and TRBJ2-7; a possible D gene is TRBD2 (6 bases). V dropped 7 bases and J dropped 0 bases, with 13 bases sitting between them. Germline V gene sequence: CDR1 LGHNT, CDR2 FRNRAP. The CDR3 is made up of 14 amino acids. The CDR3: CASASDGSSYEQYF. The CDR3 region has the DNA TGTGCTAGTGCTAGTGACGGGAGCTCCTACGAGCAGTACTTC.

Concerning this clone itself: The missing conserved phenylalanine or tryptophan at the end of this CDR3 makes a read error likely. The DNA is left out, because the CDR3 cannot be placed on it with certainty; the CDR3 is given as TCRdb lists it. J is TRBJ2-7 and V is TRBV9; the table's TRBD1 call for D was not verified on the DNA. CDR1 and CDR2 (germline): SGDLS, YYNGEE. The CDR3 numbers 9 amino acids, ends counted. CDR3 loop: CASSFPRGI.

The V gene is TRBV6-1, the J gene TRBJ2-1; D is perhaps TRBD2 (5 bases). Per the germline V gene, CDR1 is MNHNS and CDR2 is SASEGT. The length of the CDR3 is 13 residues. Trimming pared 8 bases from V and 7 bases from J, leaving 15 bases between. CDR3 in DNA: TGTGCCAGCGCCTACTACCGGGGTAATGAGCAGTTCTTC. It yields the protein CASAYYRGNEQFF.

The V gene is TRBV2, the J gene TRBJ2-5, with 10 bases identical to TRBD1. The CDR3 runs 14 residues. Trimming removed 5 bases from V and 4 bases from J; junction bases left unmatched: 4. In germline, CDR1 is SNHLY, CDR2 FYNNEI. CDR3 sequence: CASSPGQGGETQYF. CDR3 sequence (DNA): TGTGCCAGCAGTCCAGGACAGGGGGGAGAGACCCAGTACTTC.

Turning to this clone: Other nucleotide sequences in the sample specify the same CDR3. The chain carries TRBV9 and TRBJ2-7, with unresolved D. Germline assignment: CDR1 SGDLS and CDR2 YYNGEE. This CDR3 region has 13 residues. V was cut by 0 bases and J by 2 bases, with 6 bases left in between. The CDR3 sequence: CASSVAPAYEQYF. CDR3 in DNA: TGTGCCAGCAGCGTAGCTCCAGCCTACGAGCAGTACTTC.

This clone has only one observation. The chain combines TRBV19 with TRBJ2-6; 12 bases agree with TRBD1. V was clipped by 4 bases and J by 4 bases; unmatched bases: 8. This CDR3 is 18 amino acids long. Germline loops: CDR1 LNHDA, CDR2 SQIVND (reference sequence). The CDR3 reads CASSTPGQGAEGANVLTF. The CDR3 DNA reads as TGTGCCAGTAGTACCCCGGGACAGGGGGCGGAAGGGGCCAACGTCCTGACTTTC.

The J gene is TRBJ2-1, the V gene TRBV27, with 8 bases lining up with TRBD1. Germline CDR1 reads MNHEY; CDR2 reads SMNVEV (reference sequence). The CDR3 sequence is 15 residues long. The J segment lost 4 bases and the V segment lost 10 bases, leaving 12 bases of the junction unmatched. The CDR3 nucleotides are TGTGCCACCATACCCGGGACAGGACCGTACAATGAGCAGTTCTTC. This gives the protein CATIPGTGPYNEQFF.

This clone was seen once. This chain links TRBV5-5 with TRBJ1-6, with 8 bases aligning to TRBD1. Germline lookup yields CDR1 SGHKS and CDR2 YYEKEE (reference sequence). The CDR3 runs 16 residues. Trimming took 0 bases from V and 7 from J; bases not matched to a gene: 6. DNA for the CDR3: TGTGCCAGCAGCTTGGACCCAGGGGGCGGAAATTCACCCCTCCACTTT. Protein sequence: CASSLDPGGGNSPLHF.

The chain recombines TRBV11-3 with TRBJ2-2; TRBD2 matches at 10 bases. Germline CDR1 is SGHNT and CDR2 is YENEEA. The CDR3 has 17 amino acids. V shed 5 bases, J shed 8 bases, and the junction held 14 bases outside the gene matches. CDR3 sequence: CASSRNPLAGVMGELFF. The CDR3 nucleotides read TGTGCCAGCAGCCGTAATCCTCTAGCGGGAGTAATGGGGGAGCTGTTTTTT. Based on the CDR3 plus reference TRBV11-3 and TRBJ2-2, the full variable domain is EAGVVQSPRYKIIEKKQPVAFWCNPISGHNTLYWYLQNLGQGPELLIRYENEEAVDDSQLPKDRFSAERLKGVDSTLKIQPAELGDSAVYLCASSRNPLAGVMGELFFGEGSRLTVL.

This clone is a singleton in its sample. The chain carries TRBV7-2 and TRBJ2-7; D unresolved. CDR3 size: 17 residues. Trimming cost V 3 bases and J 1 base, with 19 bases left between them. Germline V gene data show CDR1 as SGHTA and CDR2 as FQGNSA. CDR3 in DNA: TGTGCCAGCAGCTTTAGTCCCGCCTTCTCCCAATCCTACGAGCAGTACTTC. This gives the protein CASSFSPAFSQSYEQYF. The variable domain in full, completed from reference TRBV7-2 and TRBJ2-7, reads GAGVSQSPSNKVTEKGKDVELRCDPISGHTALYWYRQSLGQGLEFLIYFQGNSAPDKSGLPSDRFSAERTGGSVSTLTIQRTQQEDSAVYLCASSFSPAFSQSYEQYFGPGTRLTVT.

This chain connects TRBV11-2 to TRBJ2-7; 11 bases line up with TRBD1. Germline CDR1 SGHAT, CDR2 FQNNGV. This CDR3 is built from 13 residues. Trimming removed 5 bases from V and 12 bases from J; junction bases left unmatched: 9. The CDR3 loop is CASSTDRGHRGYF. CDR3 DNA sequence: TGTGCCAGCAGCACGGACAGGGGGCACCGGGGGTACTTC.

This chain uses TRBV7-8 with TRBJ1-1; TRBD1 might be the D (6 bases). Germline assignment: CDR1 SGHVS and CDR2 FQNEAQ. V gave up 0 bases and J gave up 0 bases, with 11 bases separating them. This CDR3 spans 16 amino acids. The CDR3 spells CASSLARGALNTEAFF. CDR3 in DNA: TGTGCCAGCAGCTTAGCGCGGGGGGCCCTGAACACTGAAGCTTTCTTT. Full variable domain (remainder filled in from reference TRBV7-8 and TRBJ1-1): GAGVSQSPRYKVAKRGQDVALRCDPISGHVSLFWYQQALGQGPEFLTYFQNEAQLDKSGLPSDRFFAERPEGSVSTLKIQRTQQEDSAVYLCASSLARGALNTEAFFGQGTRLTVV.

The rearrangement joins TRBV18 to TRBJ1-6; D may be TRBD1 (5 bases). This CDR3 is built from 17 residues. CDR1 and CDR2 (germline): KGHSH, LQKENI. Trimming removed 1 base at V and 0 bases at J, with 10 bases between. The CDR3 sequence: CASSPLTVSSYNSPLHF. CDR3 nucleotides: TGTGCCAGCTCACCACTGACAGTTAGCTCCTATAATTCACCCCTCCACTTT.